This T cell receptor (beta chain) was captured in a study of cytotoxic CD8 clonotypes in ibrutinib-treated CLL. The germline CDR1 and CDR2 sequences are MGHRA and YSYEKL. The CDR3 runs 14 residues. V was pared by 5 bases and J by 5 bases, with 2 bases of the junction left unmatched. TCRdb keeps only in-frame clones here, not all; method: immunoSEQ multiplex PCR. The data contain over 20,000 clones, approximately 81% of them singletons. This clone was seen just once. The clonotype comes from a human donor with chronic lymphocytic leukemia. The chain has TRBV4-1 and TRBJ2-1, with TRBD2 identical over 11 bases. The sample in question was PBMCs, obtained before ibrutinib treatment. For the CDR3, the DNA is TGCGCCAGCAGCACGACTAGCGGGAACAATGAGCAGTTCTTC. Translating it yields CASSTTSGNNEQFF.